This TCR beta chain was sequenced in a study of siplizumab effects on memory and regulatory T cells. The CDR3 extends over 15 amino acids. V shed 5 bases and J 8 bases; nucleotides not matched to a gene: 11. From germline, CDR1 is SGHTA and CDR2 FQGNSA. The table came from immunoSEQ multiplex PCR; TCRdb's copy has only in-frame clones and leaves some out. Among about 87,000 clones listed, approximately 90% were seen once. Study-level points and caveats: Tregs proliferating in siplizumab cultures lacked confirmation of their suppressive function. Roughly 80-95% of dividing CD4+ or CD8+ clones were without an attributable naive or memory phenotype.

About this clone: Its matching antigen is unknown.

Sequenced input: CD4+ T cells sorted from blood. This chain uses TRBV7-2 with TRBJ1-4; 7 positions agree with TRBD1. The clonotype comes from a human donor in good health. The CDR3 DNA reads TGTGCCAGCAGCCTATGGACAGGACTCAGCGAAAAACTGTTTTTT. Amino acid sequence: CASSLWTGLSEKLFF.